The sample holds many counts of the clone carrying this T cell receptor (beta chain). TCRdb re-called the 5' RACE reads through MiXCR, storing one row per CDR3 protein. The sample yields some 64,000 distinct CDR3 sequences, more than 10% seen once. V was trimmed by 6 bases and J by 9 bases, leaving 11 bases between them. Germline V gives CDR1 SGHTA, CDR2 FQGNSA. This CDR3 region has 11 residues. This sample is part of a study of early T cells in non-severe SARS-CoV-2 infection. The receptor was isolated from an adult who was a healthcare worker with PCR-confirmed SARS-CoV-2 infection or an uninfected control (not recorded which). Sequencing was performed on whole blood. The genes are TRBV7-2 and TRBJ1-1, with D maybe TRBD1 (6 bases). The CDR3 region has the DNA TGTGCCAGCAGACCCGACAGGAAAGCTTTCTTT. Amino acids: CASRPDRKAFF.